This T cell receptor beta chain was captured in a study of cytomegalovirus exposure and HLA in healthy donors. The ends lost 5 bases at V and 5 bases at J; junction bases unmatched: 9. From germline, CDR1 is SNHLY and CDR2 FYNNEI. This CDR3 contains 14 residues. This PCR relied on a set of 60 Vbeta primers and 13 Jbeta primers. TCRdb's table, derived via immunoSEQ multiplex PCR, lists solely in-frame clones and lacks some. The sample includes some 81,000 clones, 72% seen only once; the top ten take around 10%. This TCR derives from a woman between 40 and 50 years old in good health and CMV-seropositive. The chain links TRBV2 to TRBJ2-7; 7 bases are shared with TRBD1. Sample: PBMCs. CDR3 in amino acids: CASSRDRVAHEQYF. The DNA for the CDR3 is TGTGCCAGCAGTCGCGACAGGGTCGCCCACGAGCAGTACTTC.